This T cell receptor beta chain was retrieved from a study of CD8+ T cells in alopecia areata. Overall study context: Among treated patients, oral tofacitinib was administered at 5 to 10 mg twice daily. The drug, tofacitinib, lasted 6 to 18 months, followed by 6 months off drug.

About this clone: The antigen is not known.

This CDR3 contains 12 residues. Germline lookup yields CDR1 SQVTM and CDR2 ANQGSEA. The J segment lost 7 bases and the V segment lost 5 bases, leaving 3 bases of the junction unmatched. RNA, once extracted, was reverse transcribed into cDNA for use as the sequencing template. Here immunoSEQ multiplex PCR was the method, and the copy in TCRdb shows in-frame clones only, minus some. The sample has about 180,000 clones; 50% to 60% are singletons. Study-level results: Normal scalp showed lower clonality than lesional scalp, especially alopecia totalis/universalis.

The sequenced sample was CD4+ T cells sorted from blood, obtained at week 0. This TCR was sampled from a human donor with alopecia areata. The genes are TRBV29-1 and TRBJ2-1, with 9 bases that match TRBD1. Here the CDR3 DNA reads TGCAGCGTTAGACAGGGGGTAAATGAGCAGTTCTTC. Amino acid sequence: CSVRQGVNEQFF.